The 2 T cell receptor beta chains reported below all come from one sample, sequenced in a study of blood T cell repertoires in COVID-19. The protocol was immunoSEQ multiplex PCR, while the TCRdb copy is restricted to in-frame clones and leaves out a portion. The sample gives roughly 430,000 clones, approximately 86% of which show up once; approximately 2.1% is in the top ten. The source material was PBMCs or T cells enriched from blood (not recorded which). These receptors all stem from a middle-aged woman with acute COVID-19.

This chain joins TRBV3-1 (or the pseudogene TRBV3-2) and TRBJ1-6; TRBD1 is a possible D gene (5 bases). Trimming stripped 4 bases from V and 10 bases from J, with 14 bases between. CDR3 size: 14 residues. The germline V gene encodes CDR1 LGHDT and CDR2 YNNKEL (reference sequence). Written as DNA, the CDR3 is TGTGCCAGCAGCCCGCAATGGGGCTGGTCACCCCTCCACTTT. Amino acids: CASSPQWGWSPLHF.

The chain carries TRBV11-2 and TRBJ2-5; TRBD2 matches at 12 bases. The V gene end was trimmed by 2 bases and the J gene end by 3 bases; junction bases not matched to a gene: 7. Germline CDR1 SGHAT, CDR2 FQNNGV. This CDR3 is 17 amino acids long. As DNA, the CDR3 is TGTGCCAGCAGCTTACCCCTGACTAGCGGGGGAGAAGAGACCCAGTACTTC. It codes for CASSLPLTSGGEETQYF.